The 11 T cell receptor beta chains in this list originate from one sample, sequenced in a study of T cells after yellow fever vaccination. TCRdb reanalysed the 5' RACE reads using MiXCR and keeps one entry per CDR3 protein. There are hundreds of thousands of distinct CDR3 sequences in the sample; about 6% occur only once, and approximately 15% lies in the top ten. Sequencing used PBMCs, obtained 5 days after the yellow fever booster vaccination. These receptors were taken from a man aged 25 to 45 who received the YFV17D yellow fever vaccine.

This clonotype was seen a handful of times. This chain connects TRBV5-5 to TRBJ1-1; a possible D gene is TRBD1 (5 bases). This CDR3 is 15 amino acids long. Deletions cut 1 base from V and 3 bases from J, with 13 bases between. Germline lookup yields CDR1 SGHKS and CDR2 YYEKEE (reference sequence). In nucleotides, the CDR3 is TGTGCCAGCAGCTTGAGAGGGACTGGGGACACTGAAGCTTTCTTT. Protein sequence: CASSLRGTGDTEAFF.

This clonotype was observed many times. The chain couples TRBV7-2 to TRBJ1-5; D gene unclear. There are 15 residues in the CDR3. V was cut by 5 bases and J by 3 bases, with 14 bases left in between. CDR1 is SGHTA, CDR2 FQGNSA, per germline. CDR3 residues: CASSPEGSYNQPQHF. DNA of the CDR3: TGTGCCAGCAGCCCCGAAGGAAGTTACAATCAGCCCCAGCATTTT.

A few counts support this clonotype. The chain combines TRBV30 with TRBJ2-7, with D uncertain. Trimming removed 4 bases from V and 7 bases from J, with 11 bases in between. The germline CDR1 and CDR2 sequences are GTSNPN and SVGIG (reference sequence). The CDR3 runs 11 residues. This CDR3 is CAWTTASEQYF. DNA of the CDR3: TGTGCCTGGACAACTGCCTCTGAGCAGTACTTC.

This rearrangement joins TRBV6-2 or TRBV6-3 to TRBJ2-7; 7 bases map to TRBD1. The CDR3 has 15 residues. CDR1 is MNHEY, CDR2 SVGEGT, per germline. Germline trimming cut 6 bases from V and 0 bases from J; bases unmatched to any gene: 8. DNA for the CDR3: TGTGCCAGCAGAACCACAGGGGAACCCTCCTACGAGCAGTACTTC. Translated, it gives CASRTTGEPSYEQYF.

This clonotype was observed a handful of times. V and J are TRBV6-2 or TRBV6-3 and TRBJ2-3, with TRBD2 matching 7 bases. Germline loops: CDR1 MNHEY, CDR2 SVGEGT. V was clipped by 4 bases and J by 5 bases; unmatched bases: 6. The CDR3 has 14 amino acids. The CDR3 DNA follows: TGTGCCAGCAGTTGGGGAGGGGCTAAAGATACGCAGTATTTT. It specifies CASSWGGAKDTQYF.

This clonotype occurred a few times. The chain couples TRBV6-2 or TRBV6-3 to TRBJ2-2; TRBD2 might be the D (5 bases). The CDR3 runs to 15 residues. Trimming took 0 bases from V and 10 from J, leaving 15 bases between them. Germline V gene lookup returns CDR1 MNHEY and CDR2 SVGEGT. In DNA, the CDR3 is TGTGCCAGCAGTTACTCGAGGGTCGGGCCTTCGGAGCTGTTTTTT. It encodes CASSYSRVGPSELFF.

This clonotype was detected a few times. The chain carries TRBV10-3 and TRBJ2-6, with D perhaps TRBD1 or TRBD2 (6 bases each). From germline, CDR1 is ENHRY and CDR2 SYGVKD. The CDR3 is made up of 17 amino acids. V dropped 3 bases and J dropped 2 bases, with 14 bases sitting between them. CDR3 sequence (DNA): TGTGCCATCAGTGACCCTGGGGGGCTGACTGGGGCCAACGTCCTGACTTTC. Residues: CAISDPGGLTGANVLTF.

The table lists this clonotype with many counts. J is TRBJ1-1 and V is TRBV6-5; no definite D call. This CDR3 has 16 residues. V was pared by 3 bases and J by 4 bases, with 18 bases between. Germline CDR1 MNHEY, CDR2 SVGAGI. CDR3 sequence (DNA): TGTGCCAGCAGTTATCTCGTAAGGCCCCGGGGCACTGAAGCTTTCTTT. It codes for CASSYLVRPRGTEAFF.

In this sample, this clonotype turned up a few times. The chain has TRBV5-1 and TRBJ2-7; 12 bases align to TRBD2. CDR1 SGHRS and CDR2 YFSETQ come from the germline V gene. The CDR3 sequence is 17 residues long. With 3 bases clipped from V and 5 bases from J, the junction kept 12 bases outside the gene matches. CDR3 nucleotide sequence: TGCGCCAGCAGCTCGGTGATGACTAGCGGGAGTCTTAACGAGCAGTACTTC. Its protein product is CASSSVMTSGSLNEQYF. The full variable domain, in which reference TRBV5-1 and TRBJ2-7 provide the parts outside the CDR3, is KAGVTQTPRYLIKTRGQQVTLSCSPISGHRSVSWYQQTPGQGLQFLFEYFSETQRNKGNFPGRFSGRQFSNSRSEMNVSTLELGDSALYLCASSSVMTSGSLNEQYFGPGTRLTVT.

The chain couples TRBV15 to TRBJ2-2, with TRBD1 matching 7 bases. Germline CDR1 LNHNV, CDR2 YYDKDF (reference sequence). CDR3 length equals 15 residues. Trimming cost V 5 bases and J 7 bases; bases outside gene matches: 10. The DNA for the CDR3 is TGTGCCACCAGCCCTAATACGAACAGGGGCGGGGAGCTGTTTTTT. Protein: CATSPNTNRGGELFF.

The rearrangement uses TRBV6-2 or TRBV6-3 and TRBJ2-3; D might be TRBD2 (5 bases). The germline gives CDR1 MNHEY, CDR2 SVGEGT. Trimming removed 0 bases from V and 1 base from J, with 11 bases in between. This CDR3 region has 16 residues. This chain's CDR3 is CASSYSTRERTDTQYF. The CDR3 coding sequence is TGTGCCAGCAGTTACTCGACAAGGGAGCGCACAGATACGCAGTATTTT.